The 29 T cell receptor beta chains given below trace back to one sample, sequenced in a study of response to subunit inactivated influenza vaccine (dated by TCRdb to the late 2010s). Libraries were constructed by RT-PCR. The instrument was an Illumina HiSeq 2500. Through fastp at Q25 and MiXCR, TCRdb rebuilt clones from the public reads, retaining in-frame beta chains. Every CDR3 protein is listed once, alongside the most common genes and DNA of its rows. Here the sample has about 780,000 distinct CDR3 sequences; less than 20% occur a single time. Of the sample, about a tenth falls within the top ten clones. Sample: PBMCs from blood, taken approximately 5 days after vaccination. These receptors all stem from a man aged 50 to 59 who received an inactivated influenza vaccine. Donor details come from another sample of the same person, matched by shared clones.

In nucleotides, the CDR3 is TGTGCCAGCAGCATCGACAGGCCGAACGGGGCTTTCTTT. This codes for CASSIDRPNGAFF. V and J are TRBV6-2 or TRBV6-3 and TRBJ1-1; TRBD1 might be the D (6 bases). With 6 bases removed from V and 11 bases from J, the gap between germline ends came to 19 bases. The germline V gene encodes CDR1 MNHEY and CDR2 SVGEGT. This CDR3 has 13 residues.

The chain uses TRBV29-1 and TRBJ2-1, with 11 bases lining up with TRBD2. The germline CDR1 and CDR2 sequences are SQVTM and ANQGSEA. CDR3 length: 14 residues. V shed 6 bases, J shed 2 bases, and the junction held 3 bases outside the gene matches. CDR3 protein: CSVLGLAAYNEQFF. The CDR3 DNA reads TGCAGCGTATTGGGACTAGCGGCCTACAATGAGCAGTTCTTC.

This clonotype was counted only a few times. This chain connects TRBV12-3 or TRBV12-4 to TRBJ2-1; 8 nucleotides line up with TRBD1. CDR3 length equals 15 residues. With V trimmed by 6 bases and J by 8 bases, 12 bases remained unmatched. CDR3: CASSPRQGSIHEQFF. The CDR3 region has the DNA TGTGCCAGCAGCCCCAGACAGGGGTCCATTCATGAGCAGTTCTTC.

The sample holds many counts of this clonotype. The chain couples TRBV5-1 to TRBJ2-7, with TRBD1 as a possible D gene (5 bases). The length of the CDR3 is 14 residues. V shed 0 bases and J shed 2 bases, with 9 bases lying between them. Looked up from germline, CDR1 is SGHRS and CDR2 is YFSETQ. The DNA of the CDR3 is TGCGCCAGCAGCTTGGCGGTCAGGGCCTACGAGCAGTACTTC. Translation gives CASSLAVRAYEQYF.

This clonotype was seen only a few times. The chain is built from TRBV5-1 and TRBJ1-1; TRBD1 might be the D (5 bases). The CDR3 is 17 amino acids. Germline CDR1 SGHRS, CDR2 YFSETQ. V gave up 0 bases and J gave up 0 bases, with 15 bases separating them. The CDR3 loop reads CASSLGQSGNLNTEAFF. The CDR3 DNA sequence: TGCGCCAGCAGCTTGGGACAGTCGGGCAATTTGAACACTGAAGCTTTCTTT.

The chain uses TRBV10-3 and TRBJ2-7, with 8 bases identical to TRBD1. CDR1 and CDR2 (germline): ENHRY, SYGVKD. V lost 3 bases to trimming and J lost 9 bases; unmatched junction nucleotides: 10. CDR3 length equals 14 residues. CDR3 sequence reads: CAISDPGQERGQYF. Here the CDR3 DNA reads TGTGCCATCAGTGATCCGGGACAGGAGCGTGGGCAGTACTTC.

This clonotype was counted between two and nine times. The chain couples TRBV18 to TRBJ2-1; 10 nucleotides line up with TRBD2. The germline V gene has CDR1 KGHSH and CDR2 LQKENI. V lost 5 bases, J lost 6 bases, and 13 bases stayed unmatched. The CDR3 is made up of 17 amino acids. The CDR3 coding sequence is TGTGCCAGCTCAACTGGACTAGCGGTCACTGGGGGCAATGAGCAGTTCTTC. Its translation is CASSTGLAVTGGNEQFF.

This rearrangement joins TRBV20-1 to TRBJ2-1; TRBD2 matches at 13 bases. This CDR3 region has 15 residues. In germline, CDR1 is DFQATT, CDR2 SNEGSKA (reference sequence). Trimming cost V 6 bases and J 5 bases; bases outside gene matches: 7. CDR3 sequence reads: CSADPGLAGDNEQFF. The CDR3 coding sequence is TGCAGTGCGGACCCCGGACTAGCGGGAGACAATGAGCAGTTCTTC.

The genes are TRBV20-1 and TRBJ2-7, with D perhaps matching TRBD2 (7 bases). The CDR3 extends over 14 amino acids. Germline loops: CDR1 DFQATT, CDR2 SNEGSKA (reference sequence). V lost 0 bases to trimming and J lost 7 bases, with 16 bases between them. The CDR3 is CSAREPRGGGEQYF. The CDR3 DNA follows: TGCAGTGCTAGAGAACCCCGCGGGGGCGGAGAGCAGTACTTC.

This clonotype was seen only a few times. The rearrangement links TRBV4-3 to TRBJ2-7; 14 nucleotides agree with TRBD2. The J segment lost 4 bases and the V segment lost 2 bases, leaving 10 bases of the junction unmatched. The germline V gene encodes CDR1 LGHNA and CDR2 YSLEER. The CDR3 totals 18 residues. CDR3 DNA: TGCGCCAGCAGCCAATCTGCACCCGGGACTAGCGGGAGTTACGAGCAGTACTTC. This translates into CASSQSAPGTSGSYEQYF.

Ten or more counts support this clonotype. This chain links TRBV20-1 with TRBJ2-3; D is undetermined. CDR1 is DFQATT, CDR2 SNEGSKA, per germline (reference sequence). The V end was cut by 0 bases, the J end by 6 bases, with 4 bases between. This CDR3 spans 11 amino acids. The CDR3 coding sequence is TGCAGTGCTAGAGATCGGGATACGCAGTATTTT. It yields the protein CSARDRDTQYF.

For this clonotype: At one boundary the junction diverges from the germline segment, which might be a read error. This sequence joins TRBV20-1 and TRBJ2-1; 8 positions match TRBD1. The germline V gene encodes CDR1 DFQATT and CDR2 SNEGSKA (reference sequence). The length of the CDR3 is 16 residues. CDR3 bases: TGCTGTGCTAGAGATCAAGGACAGGGTGCCTACAATGAGCAGTTCTTC. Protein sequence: CCARDQGQGAYNEQFF.

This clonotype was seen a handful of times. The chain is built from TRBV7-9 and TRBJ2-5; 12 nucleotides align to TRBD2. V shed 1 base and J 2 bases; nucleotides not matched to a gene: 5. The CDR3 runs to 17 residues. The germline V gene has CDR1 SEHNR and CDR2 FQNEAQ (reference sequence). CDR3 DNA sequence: TGTGCCAGCAGCTTAGGCAGGACTAGCGGGAAACAAGAGACCCAGTACTTC. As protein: CASSLGRTSGKQETQYF.

DNA of the CDR3: TGCAGTGCTAGAGAAAGGTGGCTAGCGGGCTACCTACAAGAGACCCAGTACTTC. It codes for CSARERWLAGYLQETQYF. V and J are TRBV20-1 and TRBJ2-5; the match to TRBD2 covers 8 bases. Germline CDR1 is DFQATT and CDR2 is SNEGSKA (reference sequence). V trimming: 0 bases; J trimming: 2 bases; junction bases outside the gene matches: 14. The CDR3 is 18 residues long.

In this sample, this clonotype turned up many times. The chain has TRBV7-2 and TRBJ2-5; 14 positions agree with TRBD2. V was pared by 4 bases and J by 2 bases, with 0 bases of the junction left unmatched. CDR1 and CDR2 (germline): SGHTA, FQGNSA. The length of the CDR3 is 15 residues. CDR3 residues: CASSWTSGGQETQYF. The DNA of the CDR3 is TGTGCCAGCAGCTGGACTAGCGGGGGGCAAGAGACCCAGTACTTC.

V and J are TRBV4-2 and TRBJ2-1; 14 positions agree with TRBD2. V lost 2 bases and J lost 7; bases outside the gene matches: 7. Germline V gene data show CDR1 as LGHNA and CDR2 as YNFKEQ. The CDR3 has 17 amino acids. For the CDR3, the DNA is TGTGCCAGCAGCCAAACCGGGACTAGCGGGAGAGGGAATGAGCAGTTCTTC. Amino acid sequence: CASSQTGTSGRGNEQFF.

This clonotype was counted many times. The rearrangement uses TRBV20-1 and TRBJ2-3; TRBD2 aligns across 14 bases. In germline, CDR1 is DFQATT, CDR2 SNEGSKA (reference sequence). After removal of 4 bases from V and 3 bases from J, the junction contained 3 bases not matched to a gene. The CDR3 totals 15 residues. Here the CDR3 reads CSAKTSGRGTDTQYF. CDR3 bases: TGCAGTGCTAAGACTAGCGGGAGGGGGACAGATACGCAGTATTTT.

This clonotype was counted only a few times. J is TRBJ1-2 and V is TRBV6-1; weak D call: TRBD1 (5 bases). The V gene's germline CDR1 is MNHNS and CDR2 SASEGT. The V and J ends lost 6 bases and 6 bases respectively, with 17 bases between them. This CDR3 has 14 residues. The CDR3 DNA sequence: TGTGCCAGCAGCTCCCGGGGGGGGAGAAATGGCTACACCTTC. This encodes CASSSRGGRNGYTF.

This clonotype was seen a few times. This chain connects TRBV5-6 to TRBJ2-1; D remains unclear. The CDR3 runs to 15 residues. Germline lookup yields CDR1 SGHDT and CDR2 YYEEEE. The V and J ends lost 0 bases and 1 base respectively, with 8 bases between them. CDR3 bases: TGTGCCAGCAGCTTGGTTCTGGATTCCTACAATGAGCAGTTCTTC. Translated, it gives CASSLVLDSYNEQFF.

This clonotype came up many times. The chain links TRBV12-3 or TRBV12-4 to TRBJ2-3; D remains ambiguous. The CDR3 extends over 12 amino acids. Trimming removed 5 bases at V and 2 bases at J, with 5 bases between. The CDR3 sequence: CASSLHTDTQYF. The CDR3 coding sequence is TGTGCCAGCAGTCTACACACAGATACGCAGTATTTT.

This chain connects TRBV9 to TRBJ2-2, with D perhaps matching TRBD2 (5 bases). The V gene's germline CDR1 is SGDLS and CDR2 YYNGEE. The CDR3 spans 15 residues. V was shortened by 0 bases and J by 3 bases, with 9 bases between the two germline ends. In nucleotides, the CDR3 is TGTGCCAGCAGCGTAGGTGGCGGGTACACCGGGGAGCTGTTTTTT. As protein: CASSVGGGYTGELFF. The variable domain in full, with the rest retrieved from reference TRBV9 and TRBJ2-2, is DSGVTQTPKHLITATGQRVTLRCSPRSGDLSVYWYQQSLDQGLQFLIQYYNGEERAKGNILERFSAQQFPDLHSELNLSSLELGDSALYFCASSVGGGYTGELFFGEGSRLTVL.

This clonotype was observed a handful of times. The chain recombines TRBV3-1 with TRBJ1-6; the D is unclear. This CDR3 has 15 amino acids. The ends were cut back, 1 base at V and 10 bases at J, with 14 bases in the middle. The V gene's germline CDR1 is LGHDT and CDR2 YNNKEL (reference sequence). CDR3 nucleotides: TGTGCCAGCAGCCAAGGGGGAATCCAAGGCTCACCCCTCCACTTT. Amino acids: CASSQGGIQGSPLHF.

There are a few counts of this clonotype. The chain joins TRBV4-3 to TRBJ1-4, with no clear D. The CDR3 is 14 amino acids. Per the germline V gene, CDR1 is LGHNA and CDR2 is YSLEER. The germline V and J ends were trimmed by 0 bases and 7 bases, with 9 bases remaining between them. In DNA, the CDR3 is TGCGCCAGCAGCCAAGAGTTAAGGCGTGAAAAACTGTTTTTT. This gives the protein CASSQELRREKLFF.

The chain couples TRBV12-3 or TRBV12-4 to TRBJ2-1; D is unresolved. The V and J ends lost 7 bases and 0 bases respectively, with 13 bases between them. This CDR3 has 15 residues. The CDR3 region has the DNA TGTGCCAGCATAACTGTGCTATCCTCCTACAATGAGCAGTTCTTC. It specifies CASITVLSSYNEQFF.

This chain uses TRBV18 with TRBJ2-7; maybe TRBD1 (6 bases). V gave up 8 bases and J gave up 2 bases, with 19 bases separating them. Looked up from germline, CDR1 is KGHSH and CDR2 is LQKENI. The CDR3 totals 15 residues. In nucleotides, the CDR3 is TGTGCCAGCAGAACACAACAGGGTTCCCCCTACGAGCAGTACTTC. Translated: CASRTQQGSPYEQYF.

Written as DNA, the CDR3 is TGTGCCAGCAGCCCTCAGGTGGGCCCGGTAGGCGAGACCCAGTACTTC. As protein: CASSPQVGPVGETQYF. This chain connects TRBV9 to TRBJ2-5; D is ambiguous. Germline V gene sequence: CDR1 SGDLS, CDR2 YYNGEE. V was cut by 4 bases and J by 5 bases, with 21 bases left in between. The CDR3 loop spans 16 amino acids.

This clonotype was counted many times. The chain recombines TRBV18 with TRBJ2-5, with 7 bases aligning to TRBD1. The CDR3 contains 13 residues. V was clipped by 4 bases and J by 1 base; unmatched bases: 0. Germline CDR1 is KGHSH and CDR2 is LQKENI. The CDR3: CASSQGAQETQYF. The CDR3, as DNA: TGTGCCAGCTCACAGGGGGCCCAAGAGACCCAGTACTTC.

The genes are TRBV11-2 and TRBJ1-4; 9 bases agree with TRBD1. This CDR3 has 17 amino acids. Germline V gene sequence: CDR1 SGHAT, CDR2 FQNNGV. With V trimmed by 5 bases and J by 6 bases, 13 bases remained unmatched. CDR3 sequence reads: CASSQPLLRTGDEKLFF. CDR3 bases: TGTGCCAGCAGCCAGCCCCTCCTCCGGACAGGGGATGAAAAACTGTTTTTT.

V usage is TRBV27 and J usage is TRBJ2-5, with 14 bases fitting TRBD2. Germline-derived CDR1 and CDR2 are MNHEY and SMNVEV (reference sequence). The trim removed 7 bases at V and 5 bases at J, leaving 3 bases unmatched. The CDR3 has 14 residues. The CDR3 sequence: CASKRTSGRETQYF. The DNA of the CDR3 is TGTGCCAGCAAAAGGACTAGCGGGAGGGAGACCCAGTACTTC.